These 25 T cell receptor beta chains were all obtained from the same sample, sequenced in a study of neurological immune-mediated disorders. MiXCR, run by TCRdb on the 5' RACE reads, gives a single entry per CDR3 protein. The sample has over 60,000 distinct CDR3 sequences; 4.5% to 6.5% are singletons. Sequenced: PBMCs. The receptor source for this set is a woman aged 25 to 45 with multiple sclerosis.

The chain couples TRBV20-1 to TRBJ2-3, with TRBD2 matching over 7 bases. The CDR3 has 16 residues. Germline CDR1 and CDR2: DFQATT and SNEGSKA (reference sequence). V dropped 2 bases and J dropped 0; count of bases not matched to a gene: 8. The CDR3 is CSARKRGRISTDTQYF. The CDR3 DNA follows: TGCAGTGCTAGAAAGCGCGGGAGAATTAGCACAGATACGCAGTATTTT.

The chain has TRBV5-1 and TRBJ2-3, with unresolved D. Looked up from germline, CDR1 is SGHRS and CDR2 is YFSETQ. V was trimmed by 2 bases and J by 6 bases, leaving 7 bases between them. The CDR3 has 12 amino acids. The CDR3 spells CASSFESDTQYF. CDR3 bases: TGCGCCAGCAGCTTTGAATCCGATACGCAGTATTTT.

This clonotype was observed at least ten times. This chain connects TRBV20-1 to TRBJ2-3; a weak D match, TRBD1 (6 bases). Germline V gene data show CDR1 as DFQATT and CDR2 as SNEGSKA (reference sequence). The CDR3 totals 17 residues. The germline V and J ends were trimmed by 0 bases and 1 base, with 17 bases remaining between them. CDR3 in amino acids: CSARDAGNKGGTDTQYF. CDR3 DNA: TGCAGTGCTAGAGATGCAGGAAATAAGGGGGGCACAGATACGCAGTATTTT.

This clonotype was recorded many times. This chain uses TRBV7-9 with TRBJ2-2, with a possible D match to TRBD2 (6 bases). The germline gives CDR1 SEHNR, CDR2 FQNEAQ (reference sequence). This CDR3 comprises 16 residues. Trimming removed 0 bases at V and 4 bases at J, with 12 bases between. The CDR3 region is CASSLAGGGRTGELFF. The CDR3 coding sequence is TGTGCCAGCAGCTTAGCGGGAGGCGGTCGCACCGGGGAGCTGTTTTTT. Full variable domain (outside the CDR3, taken from reference TRBV7-9 and TRBJ2-2): DTGVSQNPRHKITKRGQNVTFRCDPISEHNRLYWYRQTLGQGPEFLTYFQNEAQLEKSRLLSDRFSAERPKGSFSTLEIQRTEQGDSAMYLCASSLAGGGRTGELFFGEGSRLTVL.

This clonotype was found many times. The rearrangement joins TRBV28 to TRBJ2-5; D remains unclear. The V end lost 2 bases, the J end lost 3 bases, and 7 bases lay between the germline ends. This CDR3 is built from 13 residues. Germline CDR1 and CDR2: MDHEN and SYDVKM. CDR3 DNA: TGTGCCAGCAGTTTAGAGGATGAAGAGACCCAGTACTTC. This translates into CASSLEDEETQYF.

This clonotype was picked up many times. The V and J genes are TRBV5-1 and TRBJ1-1; no clear D gene. The V gene's germline CDR1 is SGHRS and CDR2 YFSETQ. Between the trimmed V and J ends, which lost 0 bases and 0 bases, there was a span of 9 bases. CDR3 length equals 15 residues. In DNA, the CDR3 is TGCGCCAGCAGCTTGGCGGCCGTGGTGAACACTGAAGCTTTCTTT. Protein sequence: CASSLAAVVNTEAFF. Full variable domain (rest looked up from reference TRBV5-1 and TRBJ1-1): KAGVTQTPRYLIKTRGQQVTLSCSPISGHRSVSWYQQTPGQGLQFLFEYFSETQRNKGNFPGRFSGRQFSNSRSEMNVSTLELGDSALYLCASSLAAVVNTEAFFGQGTRLTVV.

This clonotype was detected many times. V is TRBV7-9 and J is TRBJ2-1; the D is unclear. The CDR3 is made up of 13 amino acids. Trimming shortened V by 6 bases and J by 6 bases, and 12 bases separated the two germline ends. Per germline, CDR1 SEHNR and CDR2 FQNEAQ (reference sequence). CDR3 region: CASSPLLTNEQFF. The CDR3 DNA reads TGTGCCAGCAGTCCCCTCCTGACCAATGAGCAGTTCTTC.

This clonotype came up many times. The chain couples TRBV5-1 to TRBJ2-1; TRBD1 matches at 7 bases. The CDR3 has 13 residues. V lost 9 bases to trimming and J lost 4 bases; unmatched junction nucleotides: 7. CDR1 and CDR2 from the germline V gene are SGHRS and YFSETQ. The CDR3 DNA reads TGCGCCACCCGTAGGGGGCAATACAATGAGCAGTTCTTC. Its protein is CATRRGQYNEQFF.

In this sample, this clonotype turned up many times. The chain couples TRBV7-9 to TRBJ2-3; weak D call: TRBD1 (6 bases). Trimming left V 4 bases short and J 10 bases short, with 27 bases between. Germline V gives CDR1 SEHNR, CDR2 FQNEAQ (reference sequence). The CDR3 extends over 17 amino acids. The DNA for the CDR3 is TGTGCCAGCAGCTCCAACATACACCTGGGGGCAGGCCAGGCGCAGTATTTT. Translation: CASSSNIHLGAGQAQYF.

This clonotype was detected only a few times. V gene TRBV20-1 combines with J gene TRBJ2-3; TRBD2 matches 11 bases. Germline V gene data show CDR1 as DFQATT and CDR2 as SNEGSKA (reference sequence). J lost 3 bases, V lost 4 bases, and 9 bases had no gene match. This CDR3 spans 16 amino acids. The CDR3 DNA is TGCAGTGCTACCCAAACTAGCGGGAGTACAACAGATACGCAGTATTTT. Translating it yields CSATQTSGSTTDTQYF.

This clonotype was counted at least ten times. The chain carries TRBV14 and TRBJ2-1; tentatively, D is TRBD1 or TRBD2 (5 bases each). The germline V gene has CDR1 SGHDN and CDR2 FVKESK. There are 13 residues in the CDR3. The V end was cut by 1 base, the J end by 6 bases, with 7 bases between. In DNA form, the CDR3 reads TGTGCCAGCAGCCAAGCTGGGGGCAATGAGCAGTTCTTC. This gives the protein CASSQAGGNEQFF.

This clonotype occurred many times. A read error may be the cause here, since a much bigger clone is one base away. J is TRBJ2-1 and V is TRBV7-8, with 7 nucleotides matching TRBD2. V shed 5 bases, J shed 7 bases, and the junction held 8 bases outside the gene matches. This CDR3 region has 14 residues. Germline loops: CDR1 SGHVS, CDR2 FQNEAQ. The CDR3 DNA reads as TGTGCCAGCAGCCGGGGAAAGGGAGGGAATGAGCAGTTCTTC. It codes for CASSRGKGGNEQFF.

This clonotype appeared many times. The chain recombines TRBV20-1 with TRBJ2-1, with D hard to call. The CDR3 length is 17 residues. The V end was cut by 3 bases, the J end by 4 bases, with 22 bases between. Germline V gene lookup returns CDR1 DFQATT and CDR2 SNEGSKA (reference sequence). This CDR3 is CSASGQIRHRPYNEQFF. CDR3 DNA: TGCAGTGCTAGCGGCCAGATCCGTCACAGACCGTACAATGAGCAGTTCTTC.

This clonotype has a count of ten or more. The chain couples TRBV7-8 to TRBJ2-7, with TRBD1 identical over 8 bases. V trimming: 3 bases; J trimming: 3 bases; junction bases outside the gene matches: 4. This CDR3 region has 14 residues. Per germline, CDR1 SGHVS and CDR2 FQNEAQ. For the CDR3, the DNA is TGTGCCAGCAGCTTCCTGACAGGGGACTACGAGCAGTACTTC. It translates to CASSFLTGDYEQYF.

The chain combines TRBV7-2 with TRBJ1-2; no clear D. V was clipped by 3 bases and J by 7 bases, with 15 bases between them. Germline lookup yields CDR1 SGHTA and CDR2 FQGNSA. The length of the CDR3 is 14 residues. In DNA form, the CDR3 reads TGTGCCAGCAGCTTTGGTGTGGGTATAGGTGGCTACACCTTC. Protein product: CASSFGVGIGGYTF.

This clonotype was counted between two and nine times. This chain joins TRBV19 and TRBJ1-1; D perhaps matches TRBD1 (6 bases). The V gene's germline CDR1 is LNHDA and CDR2 SQIVND (reference sequence). This CDR3 comprises 12 residues. V lost 8 bases to trimming and J lost 6 bases, with 13 bases between them. The chain's CDR3 is CASAGVEAEAFF. The CDR3 region has the DNA TGTGCCAGTGCAGGGGTTGAGGCTGAAGCTTTCTTT.

With regard to this clonotype: One end of the junction does not line up with germline, which may come from a read error. The genes are TRBV12-3 or TRBV12-4 and TRBJ1-5; D is unresolved. The CDR3 loop spans 14 amino acids. CDR3 protein: CASKGSHSNKTQNF. The DNA of the CDR3 is TGTGCCAGCAAGGGCTCTCATAGCAATAAGACCCAGAATTTT.

This clonotype was counted many times. This chain links TRBV10-3 with TRBJ1-6, with a weak D call TRBD1 (6 bases). The germline V gene encodes CDR1 ENHRY and CDR2 SYGVKD. Trimming cost V 11 bases and J 6 bases, with 20 bases left between them. This CDR3 has 15 residues. The CDR3 sequence is CASRSTGSGNSPLHF. Here the CDR3 DNA reads TGTGCCTCGCGATCCACAGGGTCGGGTAATTCACCCCTCCACTTT.

This clonotype appeared many times. The chain combines TRBV7-8 with TRBJ2-1; D is uncertain. Germline CDR1 is SGHVS and CDR2 is FQNEAQ. This CDR3 is 11 amino acids long. The germline V and J ends were trimmed by 0 bases and 8 bases, with 2 bases remaining between them. The CDR3 nucleotides read TGTGCCAGCAGCTTAGCCCATGAGCAGTTCTTC. Protein product: CASSLAHEQFF. Full variable domain (outside the CDR3, taken from reference TRBV7-8 and TRBJ2-1): GAGVSQSPRYKVAKRGQDVALRCDPISGHVSLFWYQQALGQGPEFLTYFQNEAQLDKSGLPSDRFFAERPEGSVSTLKIQRTQQEDSAVYLCASSLAHEQFFGPGTRLTVL.

This clonotype was detected many times. This chain joins TRBV20-1 and TRBJ2-3, with 11 bases matching TRBD2. Germline assignment: CDR1 DFQATT and CDR2 SNEGSKA (reference sequence). CDR3 length: 14 residues. J gave up 4 bases and V 3 bases, and 3 bases lay outside the gene matches. The CDR3 DNA is TGCAGTGCTAGTACTAGCGGGAGACCAGATACGCAGTATTTT. Translating it yields CSASTSGRPDTQYF.

Many counts were recorded for this clonotype. The genes are TRBV10-3 and TRBJ2-3; a weak D match, TRBD1 (6 bases). In germline, CDR1 is ENHRY, CDR2 SYGVKD. The CDR3 spans 17 residues. Trimming took off 2 bases at V and 5 bases at J, with 20 bases between the two ends. For the CDR3, the DNA is TGTGCCATCAGTGAGGTAGTCCGGGCAGGGGATATAGATACGCAGTATTTT. Protein product: CAISEVVRAGDIDTQYF.

The table lists this clonotype with many counts. V gene TRBV5-1 combines with J gene TRBJ1-6; 10 nucleotides match TRBD1. Trimming at V came to 3 bases and at J to 10 bases, leaving 1 base not matched to a gene. The CDR3 is 13 residues long. CDR1 and CDR2 (germline): SGHRS, YFSETQ. The CDR3 sequence: CASSSDRGSPLHF. CDR3 nucleotide sequence: TGCGCCAGCAGCTCGGACAGGGGGTCACCCCTCCACTTT.

This clonotype was counted only a few times. The chain uses TRBV12-3 or TRBV12-4 and TRBJ1-1; the D gene is possibly TRBD1 (5 bases). V lost 7 bases to trimming and J lost 7 bases, with 22 bases between them. This CDR3 is built from 15 residues. The CDR3 protein is CASTYLWQGRIEAFF. The CDR3 nucleotides are TGTGCCAGCACTTACCTTTGGCAGGGTAGGATTGAAGCTTTCTTT.

This clonotype was detected many times. The chain has TRBV5-1 and TRBJ2-3; TRBD2 matches at 8 bases. The trim removed 4 bases at V and 4 bases at J, leaving 8 bases unmatched. The germline gives CDR1 SGHRS, CDR2 YFSETQ. CDR3 length equals 15 residues. The CDR3 is CASSLESGSADTQYF. The CDR3 DNA sequence: TGCGCCAGCAGCCTTGAGAGCGGGAGTGCAGATACGCAGTATTTT. The full variable domain, in which reference TRBV5-1 and TRBJ2-3 provide the parts outside the CDR3, is KAGVTQTPRYLIKTRGQQVTLSCSPISGHRSVSWYQQTPGQGLQFLFEYFSETQRNKGNFPGRFSGRQFSNSRSEMNVSTLELGDSALYLCASSLESGSADTQYFGPGTRLTVL.

In this sample, this clonotype turned up a few times. The gene calls are TRBV20-1 and TRBJ1-5; D is ambiguous. The germline CDR1 and CDR2 sequences are DFQATT and SNEGSKA (reference sequence). Trimming took off 3 bases at V and 4 bases at J, with 7 bases between the two ends. The CDR3 totals 12 residues. CDR3 nucleotides: TGCAGTGCTAGGAGGCGGAATCAGCCCCAGCATTTT. The encoded protein is CSARRRNQPQHF.